The 22 T cell receptor beta chains below all came from one sample that was sequenced in a study of response to subunit inactivated influenza vaccine. Using its own MiXCR run on the RT-PCR reads, TCRdb lists one record per CDR3 protein. This table has hundreds of thousands of distinct CDR3 sequences, about 8% appearing once. This material consisted of PBMCs from blood, taken around 25 months after vaccination. These receptors all come from a man in his fifties or sixties who received an inactivated influenza vaccine.

This clonotype showed up many times. The V and J genes are TRBV5-1 and TRBJ2-7; TRBD1 might be the D (5 bases). Trimming removed 5 bases at V and 5 bases at J, with 14 bases between. The CDR3 extends over 13 amino acids. Germline assignment: CDR1 SGHRS and CDR2 YFSETQ. Here the CDR3 reads CASRFTQGNEQYF. The CDR3 DNA is TGCGCCAGCAGATTCACGCAGGGAAACGAGCAGTACTTC.

The rearrangement joins TRBV6-2 or TRBV6-3 to TRBJ2-7; TRBD2 matches 13 bases. The junction had 7 bases not matched to a gene; V was cut back by 2 bases and J by 0 bases. The CDR3 runs 18 residues. Germline CDR1 and CDR2: MNHEY and SVGEGT. The CDR3 DNA is TGTGCCAGCAGTTACAGGACTAGCGGGAGAACGGTCTCCTACGAGCAGTACTTC. This codes for CASSYRTSGRTVSYEQYF.

This clonotype was seen repeatedly, ten times or more. This chain joins TRBV4-3 and TRBJ1-5; D not certain. The V gene's germline CDR1 is LGHNA and CDR2 YSLEER. The CDR3 has 13 amino acids. V was clipped by 0 bases and J by 6 bases, with 6 bases between them. As DNA, the CDR3 is TGCGCCAGCAGCCAAGATGAAAGTCAGCCCCAGCATTTT. It translates to CASSQDESQPQHF.

This clonotype was observed at least ten times. The CDR3 region has the DNA TGTGCCATCACTGACACGGAGTCCAGCGGCTCCTACAATGAGCAGTTCTTC. Residues: CAITDTESSGSYNEQFF. The chain carries TRBV10-3 and TRBJ2-1; D might be TRBD2 (5 bases). Trimming shortened V by 7 bases and J by 0 bases, and 19 bases separated the two germline ends. This CDR3 has 17 residues. Germline lookup yields CDR1 ENHRY and CDR2 SYGVKD.

This clonotype came up many times. The rearrangement links TRBV10-3 to TRBJ2-7; unclear D gene. Between the trimmed V and J ends, which lost 11 bases and 4 bases, there was a span of 12 bases. The CDR3 contains 11 residues. The germline gives CDR1 ENHRY, CDR2 SYGVKD. CDR3 residues: CASGFEYEQYF. The CDR3 coding sequence is TGTGCCTCCGGGTTCGAATACGAGCAGTACTTC.

This clonotype was observed a handful of times. V usage is TRBV6-2 or TRBV6-3 and J usage is TRBJ2-4, with D perhaps being TRBD1 or TRBD2 (5 bases each). CDR1 and CDR2 (germline): MNHEY, SVGEGT. This CDR3 spans 19 amino acids. Trimming cost V 2 bases and J 0 bases, with 20 bases left between them. CDR3 sequence (DNA): TGTGCCAGCAGTTACCTCGCGGTGTGGGGGTCCCCAGCCAAAAACATTCAGTACTTC. Residues: CASSYLAVWGSPAKNIQYF.

The chain employs TRBV23-1 and TRBJ2-7; D is unresolved. TRBV23-1 is marked as an open reading frame, function uncertain. CDR3 size: 16 residues. Trimming took off 4 bases at V and 4 bases at J, with 20 bases between the two ends. The CDR3 nucleotides are TGCGCCAGCAGTCGACGGCTAAAGGATCAATTATACGAGCAGTACTTC. Its translation is CASSRRLKDQLYEQYF.

The chain employs TRBV6-1 and TRBJ2-3; D may be TRBD1 (5 bases). Germline V gene data show CDR1 as MNHNS and CDR2 as SASEGT. Trimming removed 5 bases from V and 1 base from J, with 7 bases in between. CDR3 size: 13 residues. CDR3 in DNA: TGTGCCAGCAGTAAACAGGGCACAGATACGCAGTATTTT. Protein product: CASSKQGTDTQYF.

A few counts support this clonotype. The chain uses TRBV7-2 and TRBJ2-3, with 10 bases aligning to TRBD1. Per the germline V gene, CDR1 is SGHTA and CDR2 is FQGNSA. The V and J ends lost 6 bases and 2 bases, in that order; junction bases with no gene match: 11. The CDR3 is made up of 17 amino acids. The CDR3 spells CASRGRTGGIFTDTQYF. For the CDR3, the DNA is TGTGCCAGCAGAGGTCGGACAGGGGGTATCTTCACAGATACGCAGTATTTT.

The rearrangement uses TRBV28 and TRBJ1-1; D uncertain. Trimming removed 2 bases from V and 0 bases from J, with 7 bases in between. Looked up from germline, CDR1 is MDHEN and CDR2 is SYDVKM. CDR3 size: 14 residues. In DNA, the CDR3 is TGTGCCAGCAGTTTAATAGGGTTGAACACTGAAGCTTTCTTT. Protein sequence: CASSLIGLNTEAFF.

This chain links TRBV28 with TRBJ1-1; D not resolved. CDR3 length: 13 amino acids. Trimming removed 8 bases at V and 0 bases at J, with 10 bases between. Germline CDR1 MDHEN, CDR2 SYDVKM. Here the CDR3 reads CASGSSLNTEAFF. CDR3 coding DNA: TGTGCCAGCGGTTCCTCTTTGAACACTGAAGCTTTCTTT. The variable domain in full, with the rest retrieved from reference TRBV28 and TRBJ1-1, is DVKVTQSSRYLVKRTGEKVFLECVQDMDHENMFWYRQDPGLGLRLIYFSYDVKMKEKGDIPEGYSVSREKKERFSLILESASTNQTSMYLCASGSSLNTEAFFGQGTRLTVV.

This clonotype was picked up many times. CDR3 sequence: CASSQDLGRGYEQYF. CDR3 sequence (DNA): TGCGCCAGCAGCCAAGATTTGGGCAGGGGGTACGAGCAGTACTTC. V gene TRBV4-3 combines with J gene TRBJ2-7; 7 bases line up with TRBD1. Germline V gene data show CDR1 as LGHNA and CDR2 as YSLEER. V gave up 0 bases and J gave up 4 bases; unmatched junction bases: 6. This CDR3 comprises 15 residues.

This clonotype has just a few counts. The chain is built from TRBV6-2 or TRBV6-3 and TRBJ2-2; the D is unclear. Germline V gene data show CDR1 as MNHEY and CDR2 as SVGEGT. CDR3 length equals 14 residues. V dropped 6 bases and J dropped 3 bases, with 11 bases sitting between them. For the CDR3, the DNA is TGTGCCAGCAGCACCCAAATCCACACCGGGGAGCTGTTTTTT. Amino acid sequence: CASSTQIHTGELFF.

The sample holds a few counts of this clonotype. The rearrangement joins TRBV29-1 to TRBJ1-1; D gene unclear. Per germline, CDR1 SQVTM and CDR2 ANQGSEA. The CDR3 is 12 amino acids. V lost 4 bases, J lost 0 bases, and 6 bases lay in between. The chain's CDR3 is CSVVLMNTEAFF. In nucleotides, the CDR3 is TGCAGCGTTGTATTAATGAACACTGAAGCTTTCTTT.

This clonotype has just a few counts. The genes are TRBV12-3 or TRBV12-4 and TRBJ2-3; 11 nucleotides align to TRBD2. This CDR3 has 14 residues. Trimming cost V 0 bases and J 14 bases; bases outside gene matches: 7. CDR3 nucleotide sequence: TGTGCCAGCAGTTTAGCACTAGCGGGGGCCCCGTCGTATTTT. It specifies CASSLALAGAPSYF.

This chain connects TRBV7-9 to TRBJ2-3; D uncertain. V was pared by 1 base and J by 2 bases, with 7 bases between. The V gene's germline CDR1 is SEHNR and CDR2 FQNEAQ (reference sequence). This CDR3 region has 14 residues. CDR3 in amino acids: CASSLEGNTDTQYF. In nucleotides, the CDR3 is TGTGCCAGCAGCTTAGAAGGGAACACAGATACGCAGTATTTT.

This clonotype was counted only a few times. V is TRBV6-1 and J is TRBJ2-7; D may be TRBD1 (6 bases). Germline loops: CDR1 MNHNS, CDR2 SASEGT. The CDR3 contains 14 residues. Trimming shortened V by 7 bases and J by 3 bases, and 16 bases separated the two germline ends. The CDR3 region is CASNKQGSLYEQYF. In DNA form, the CDR3 reads TGTGCCAGCAACAAACAGGGAAGTCTCTACGAGCAGTACTTC.

This clonotype was observed at least ten times. V and J are TRBV12-3 or TRBV12-4 and TRBJ2-3; tentative D call: TRBD2 (5 bases). This CDR3 spans 14 amino acids. The germline V and J ends were trimmed by 6 bases and 4 bases, with 14 bases remaining between them. CDR3 loop: CASSQDFGADTQYF. CDR3 coding DNA: TGTGCCAGCAGCCAGGACTTCGGGGCAGATACGCAGTATTTT.

The chain links TRBV4-3 to TRBJ2-3; possible D gene TRBD2, 6 bases. This CDR3 has 15 residues. Between the trimmed V and J ends, which lost 1 base and 1 base, there was a span of 9 bases. From germline, CDR1 is LGHNA and CDR2 YSLEER. Written as DNA, the CDR3 is TGCGCCAGCAGCCAAGCGGGAGTACGCACAGATACGCAGTATTTT. Translating it yields CASSQAGVRTDTQYF.

V and J are TRBV15 and TRBJ2-1; 10 bases fit TRBD2. The germline gives CDR1 LNHNV, CDR2 YYDKDF (reference sequence). The CDR3 is made up of 15 amino acids. J was trimmed by 9 bases and V by 3 bases; bases with no gene match: 8. CDR3 region: CATSRGAGGPGEQFF. The CDR3 DNA follows: TGTGCCACCAGCAGGGGAGCGGGAGGGCCGGGTGAGCAGTTCTTC.

This chain uses TRBV27 with TRBJ2-7; 8 bases agree with TRBD1. CDR3 length equals 13 residues. The germline V gene has CDR1 MNHEY and CDR2 SMNVEV (reference sequence). Trimming at V came to 5 bases and at J to 4 bases, leaving 4 bases not matched to a gene. The CDR3 protein is CASSNQGAYEQYF. CDR3 nucleotide sequence: TGTGCCAGCAGTAATCAGGGGGCTTACGAGCAGTACTTC.

This clonotype has a count of ten or more. The chain has TRBV29-1 and TRBJ2-5, with D possibly being TRBD2 (5 bases). The CDR3 has 12 amino acids. Looked up from germline, CDR1 is SQVTM and CDR2 is ANQGSEA. V shed 6 bases and J shed 5 bases, with 13 bases lying between them. Here the CDR3 DNA reads TGCAGCGTCCGGGGTCGAATGGAGACCCAGTACTTC. It specifies CSVRGRMETQYF.